The 29 T cell receptor beta chains below come from one sample, sequenced in a study of human thymus T cells. The repertoire was sequenced with immunoSEQ multiplex PCR; TCRdb's copy has only in-frame clones and lacks some. Of some 130,000 clones in the sample, about 94% are singletons; the top ten hold around 0.022%. During corrective heart surgery, resections were taken, and the thymus tissue came from them. The source material was thymus tissue. All receptors derive from a boy less than two years old with a congenital heart defect but otherwise immunologically healthy.

The chain is built from TRBV11-3 and TRBJ2-1; TRBD1 agrees at 9 bases. Trimming cost V 1 base and J 9 bases; bases outside gene matches: 7. Germline V gives CDR1 SGHNT, CDR2 YENEEA. The CDR3 totals 15 residues. CDR3 in amino acids: CASSLARTGASEQFF. CDR3 DNA sequence: TGTGCCAGCAGCTTAGCTCGGACAGGGGCTAGTGAGCAGTTCTTC.

The rearrangement uses TRBV9 and TRBJ2-1; D is ambiguous. This CDR3 has 14 residues. Trimming cost V 1 base and J 8 bases, with 13 bases left between them. CDR1 SGDLS and CDR2 YYNGEE come from the germline V gene. For the CDR3, the DNA is TGTGCCAGCAGCGTACAGGATTACTGGGATGAGCAGTTCTTC. Translating it yields CASSVQDYWDEQFF.

V and J are TRBV19 and TRBJ1-6, with 8 bases identical to TRBD1. CDR1 and CDR2 from the germline V gene are LNHDA and SQIVND (reference sequence). The CDR3 runs to 16 residues. With 2 bases clipped from V and 10 bases from J, the junction kept 10 bases outside the gene matches. CDR3 nucleotide sequence: TGTGCCAGTAGTATAAGGCGACAGGGGAGAAACTCACCCCTCCACTTT. Amino acids: CASSIRRQGRNSPLHF.

The chain is built from TRBV28 and TRBJ1-4; D gene unclear. V gave up 6 bases and J gave up 1 base, with 15 bases separating them. CDR3 length equals 16 residues. Germline CDR1 reads MDHEN; CDR2 reads SYDVKM. In nucleotides, the CDR3 is TGTGCCAGCAGGGACCCTTTCTCTAAAACTAATGAAAAACTGTTTTTT. It codes for CASRDPFSKTNEKLFF.

This chain links TRBV4-1 with TRBJ2-2; the D gene could be TRBD1 or TRBD2 (5 bases each). The V gene's germline CDR1 is MGHRA and CDR2 YSYEKL. This CDR3 region has 16 residues. V lost 2 bases and J 0 bases, leaving 10 bases between the germline ends. In DNA form, the CDR3 reads TGCGCCAGCAGCCAACCGGGGCCTACGAACACCGGGGAGCTGTTTTTT. It yields the protein CASSQPGPTNTGELFF.

The V and J genes are TRBV7-8 and TRBJ2-5; possible D gene TRBD1, 5 bases. Trimming took 4 bases from V and 5 from J, leaving 17 bases between them. From germline, CDR1 is SGHVS and CDR2 FQNEAQ. The CDR3 is 15 amino acids. CDR3 nucleotide sequence: TGTGCCAGCAGCTCCGGCTACGGATACAGGGAGACCCAGTACTTC. This encodes CASSSGYGYRETQYF.

The CDR3 loop reads CASSELGVRGGNYNEQFF. DNA for the CDR3: TGTGCCAGCAGTGAACTGGGGGTCCGGGGAGGGAATTACAATGAGCAGTTCTTC. J is TRBJ2-1 and V is TRBV6-1; 7 bases line up with TRBD2. This CDR3 contains 18 residues. After removal of 2 bases from V and 4 bases from J, the junction contained 14 bases not matched to a gene. Germline CDR1 is MNHNS and CDR2 is SASEGT.

This chain links TRBV6-1 with TRBJ2-7; D may match TRBD1 or TRBD2 (5 bases each). The germline V and J ends were trimmed by 4 bases and 3 bases, with 10 bases remaining between them. The germline gives CDR1 MNHNS, CDR2 SASEGT. The CDR3 loop spans 13 amino acids. CDR3 nucleotide sequence: TGTGCCAGCAGTGGGGGACCGGTCTACGAGCAGTACTTC. This encodes CASSGGPVYEQYF.

This clone appeared once. This sequence joins TRBV19 and TRBJ1-5; the match to TRBD1 covers 8 bases. CDR1 is LNHDA, CDR2 SQIVND, per germline (reference sequence). V was pared by 4 bases and J by 2 bases, with 4 bases of the junction left unmatched. The CDR3 loop spans 15 amino acids. The CDR3 DNA reads as TGTGCCAGTAGTACCGACAGGGGAGGCAATCAGCCCCAGCATTTT. Residues: CASSTDRGGNQPQHF.

V and J are TRBV4-1 and TRBJ2-5; D is perhaps TRBD1 or TRBD2 (7 bases each). Looked up from germline, CDR1 is MGHRA and CDR2 is YSYEKL. The CDR3 is 16 amino acids. V was clipped by 6 bases and J by 3 bases, with 20 bases between them. The CDR3 reads CASSHARQGGKETQYF. In DNA, the CDR3 is TGCGCCAGCAGTCACGCCCGACAGGGAGGGAAAGAGACCCAGTACTTC.

This chain's CDR3 is CASSPPRRGMGPEAFF. In nucleotides, the CDR3 is TGTGCCAGCAGCCCACCCCGTCGGGGGATGGGACCTGAAGCTTTCTTT. The chain uses TRBV5-4 and TRBJ1-1; D perhaps matches TRBD1 (5 bases). Germline V gives CDR1 SGHNT, CDR2 YYREEE (reference sequence). The CDR3 extends over 16 amino acids. Trimming removed 4 bases at V and 6 bases at J, with 22 bases between.

The chain links TRBV19 to TRBJ1-1; perhaps TRBD1 as D (5 bases). This CDR3 has 17 amino acids. V was clipped by 4 bases and J by 4 bases, with 22 bases between them. Germline CDR1 LNHDA, CDR2 SQIVND (reference sequence). The CDR3 nucleotides are TGTGCCAGTAGTAGTCGGGGGGATCTTATAGGAGGCACTGAAGCTTTCTTT. Translated, it gives CASSSRGDLIGGTEAFF.

For the CDR3, the DNA is TGTGCCAGCAGTCCTCATCTTGAGACCCTCCAAGAGACCCAGTACTTC. It is translated as CASSPHLETLQETQYF. The chain uses TRBV27 and TRBJ2-5; D is uncertain. Per germline, CDR1 MNHEY and CDR2 SMNVEV (reference sequence). The V and J ends lost 5 bases and 1 base respectively, with 17 bases between them. The CDR3 length is 16 residues.

V gene TRBV25-1 combines with J gene TRBJ2-2, with D perhaps being TRBD1 or TRBD2 (5 bases each). CDR1 and CDR2 (germline): MGHDK, SYGVNS. The CDR3 has 15 residues. The ends were cut back, 3 bases at V and 5 bases at J, with 13 bases in the middle. CDR3: CASSEDTSSTGELFF. CDR3 nucleotide sequence: TGTGCCAGCAGTGAGGACACTAGTTCAACCGGGGAGCTGTTTTTT. The full variable domain, completed using reference TRBV25-1 and TRBJ2-2, is EADIYQTPRYLVIGTGKKITLECSQTMGHDKMYWYQQDPGMELHLIHYSYGVNSTEKGDLSSESTVSRIRTEHFPLTLESARPSHTSQYLCASSEDTSSTGELFFGEGSRLTVL.

The chain recombines TRBV14 with TRBJ2-1; D is possibly TRBD1 or TRBD2 (5 bases each). The CDR3 totals 16 residues. V gave up 4 bases and J gave up 4 bases, with 17 bases separating them. CDR1 and CDR2 from the germline V gene are SGHDN and FVKESK. This chain's CDR3 is CASSPPGPFPYNEQFF. CDR3 DNA sequence: TGTGCCAGCAGCCCCCCGGGACCCTTCCCTTACAATGAGCAGTTCTTC.

This chain uses TRBV5-6 with TRBJ2-3; TRBD1 matches at 10 bases. The CDR3 has 14 amino acids. V lost 1 base and J lost 6; bases outside the gene matches: 2. The V gene's germline CDR1 is SGHDT and CDR2 YYEEEE. Written as DNA, the CDR3 is TGTGCCAGCAGCTTGAGGACAGGGGGGGATACGCAGTATTTT. This sequence encodes CASSLRTGGDTQYF.

This chain joins TRBV5-1 and TRBJ2-2; D is uncertain. The germline CDR1 and CDR2 sequences are SGHRS and YFSETQ. V dropped 0 bases and J dropped 0 bases, with 6 bases sitting between them. The CDR3 covers 15 residues. Written as DNA, the CDR3 is TGCGCCAGCAGCTTGGCCAGAACGAACACCGGGGAGCTGTTTTTT. Amino acid sequence: CASSLARTNTGELFF.

V usage is TRBV5-4 and J usage is TRBJ2-1; 8 nucleotides align to TRBD1. The V gene's germline CDR1 is SGHNT and CDR2 YYREEE (reference sequence). The CDR3 contains 13 residues. V lost 1 base, J lost 9 bases, and 3 bases stayed unmatched. CDR3 coding DNA: TGTGCCAGCAGCTTGAAAACAGGGGGTGAGCAGTTCTTC. It yields the protein CASSLKTGGEQFF.

This chain connects TRBV16 to TRBJ2-3, with 9 bases identical to TRBD1. Losses at the gene ends were 4 bases for V and 1 base for J; bases not matched to a gene: 6. This CDR3 region has 16 residues. Germline V gene sequence: CDR1 KGHSY, CDR2 FQNENV. CDR3 in amino acids: CASSRTGELRTDTQYF. The DNA of the CDR3 is TGTGCCAGCAGCCGGACAGGGGAGCTCCGCACAGATACGCAGTATTTT.

The rearrangement uses TRBV4-1 and TRBJ2-5; 11 bases align to TRBD2. Trimming at V came to 0 bases and at J to 3 bases, leaving 3 bases not matched to a gene. Germline CDR1 and CDR2: MGHRA and YSYEKL. This CDR3 contains 16 residues. DNA for the CDR3: TGCGCCAGCAGCCAAGATTCGACTAGCGGGGAAGAGACCCAGTACTTC. It translates to CASSQDSTSGEETQYF.

This clone was detected once. The gene calls are TRBV29-1 and TRBJ2-3, with 14 nucleotides matching TRBD2. V was pared by 2 bases and J by 1 base, with 11 bases of the junction left unmatched. Looked up from germline, CDR1 is SQVTM and CDR2 is ANQGSEA. This CDR3 has 19 amino acids. The CDR3 DNA sequence: TGCAGCGTTGAACGTCAAGGGACTAGCGGGGGTCGGGGCACAGATACGCAGTATTTT. Protein: CSVERQGTSGGRGTDTQYF.

The rearrangement links TRBV4-1 to TRBJ1-6; D might be TRBD1 (6 bases). V was trimmed by 4 bases and J by 5 bases, leaving 9 bases between them. CDR3 size: 14 residues. CDR1 and CDR2 from the germline V gene are MGHRA and YSYEKL. CDR3 loop: CASSPGHHNSPLHF. The CDR3 bases are TGCGCCAGCAGCCCGGGACACCATAATTCACCCCTCCACTTT.

V is TRBV10-2 and J is TRBJ2-3; TRBD2 matches at 7 bases. Germline V gene lookup returns CDR1 WSHSY and CDR2 SAAADI. The CDR3 sequence is 15 residues long. Trimming cost V 10 bases and J 7 bases; bases outside gene matches: 17. The chain's CDR3 is CATQTWAGVANTQYF. Here the CDR3 DNA reads TGCGCCACCCAAACATGGGCGGGGGTGGCGAATACGCAGTATTTT.

V is TRBV29-1 and J is TRBJ2-6, with 7 bases matching TRBD1. Germline loops: CDR1 SQVTM, CDR2 ANQGSEA. V trimming: 6 bases; J trimming: 4 bases; junction bases outside the gene matches: 6. CDR3 size: 14 residues. CDR3 nucleotides: TGCAGCGTCTCTGACAGGGAGGGGGCCAACGTCCTGACTTTC. Its protein product is CSVSDREGANVLTF.

This chain connects TRBV19 to TRBJ2-2; D remains unclear. The CDR3 loop spans 14 amino acids. Germline V gives CDR1 LNHDA, CDR2 SQIVND (reference sequence). V lost 7 bases and J 5 bases, leaving 14 bases between the germline ends. For the CDR3, the DNA is TGTGCCAGTAACCCTCGTTGGGTTACCGGGGAGCTGTTTTTT. Translating it yields CASNPRWVTGELFF.

This clone was counted a single time. This chain joins TRBV7-2 and TRBJ2-1; 10 bases map to TRBD2. The germline CDR1 and CDR2 sequences are SGHTA and FQGNSA. The CDR3 runs to 15 residues. Trimming at V came to 1 base and at J to 15 bases, leaving 12 bases not matched to a gene. The CDR3 spells CASSLVRSVAGGLFF. CDR3 nucleotide sequence: TGTGCCAGCAGCTTAGTAAGGTCGGTAGCGGGGGGACTGTTCTTC.

The chain uses TRBV6-4 and TRBJ2-1; 11 bases match TRBD2. The V gene's germline CDR1 is MRHNA and CDR2 SNTAGT. The CDR3 consists of 15 residues. The ends lost 6 bases at V and 5 bases at J; junction bases unmatched: 6. The CDR3: CASRVAGGPHNEQFF. The CDR3, as DNA: TGTGCCAGCAGGGTAGCGGGGGGGCCCCACAATGAGCAGTTCTTC.

This rearrangement joins TRBV15 to TRBJ1-4, with D possibly being TRBD1 (5 bases). The CDR3 totals 16 residues. V lost 0 bases to trimming and J lost 7 bases, with 15 bases between them. CDR1 and CDR2 from the germline V gene are LNHNV and YYDKDF (reference sequence). CDR3 residues: CATSREGVGDPEKLFF. CDR3 bases: TGTGCCACCAGCAGAGAGGGAGTAGGGGATCCTGAAAAACTGTTTTTT.

This clone was seen more than once but under ten times. The chain combines TRBV15 with TRBJ1-2; possibly TRBD1 for D (5 bases). Trimming shortened V by 2 bases and J by 8 bases, and 24 bases separated the two germline ends. The CDR3 is made up of 17 amino acids. Germline lookup yields CDR1 LNHNV and CDR2 YYDKDF (reference sequence). The CDR3 bases are TGTGCCACCAGCAGATCACGTCCAGGGTCCACCACGTCAGGCTACACCTTC. Its translation is CATSRSRPGSTTSGYTF.